This T cell receptor (beta chain) derives from a study of blood T cell repertoires in COVID-19. CDR1 MNHEY and CDR2 SVGAGI come from the germline V gene. The CDR3 sequence is 16 residues long. V shed 2 bases, J shed 10 bases, and the junction held 9 bases outside the gene matches. Profiling relied on immunoSEQ multiplex PCR, and the TCRdb table lists in-frame clones only, not all of them. The sample consists of some 400,000 clones, around 87% of them appearing once. The receptor was derived from a woman in her sixties with COVID-19, enrolled during active disease. This chain uses TRBV6-5 with TRBJ1-6; 9 nucleotides agree with TRBD1. Sequencing input: peripheral blood. The DNA for the CDR3 is TGTGCCAGCAGTTACCTTACACAGGGGGCAGGGTCACCCCTCCACTTT. Translating gives CASSYLTQGAGSPLHF.